This T cell receptor beta chain was found in a study of shared clonotypes between healthy human individuals (TCRdb year 2020). A note on the overall study: A couple of women and three men aged 18 to 49 years were included in the cohort. The study deeply sequenced blood TCR repertoires of 5 or 6 healthy adults to estimate repertoire size and the extent of clonotype sharing between individuals. To increase sequencing depth and limit assay-specific biases, different laboratories used diverse techniques to prepare libraries and sequence TCR repertoires. Leukapheresis yielded between about 0.94 and 10 billion PBMCs per donor. General study outcomes and caveats: Sampling was restricted to blood, and TCR repertoires in tissue are likely to differ from TCR repertoires in blood. Pairwise subsampling led to the expectation that sequencing depth would affect the degree of clonotype sharing among donors. Because the study included a small number of donors, the genetic and exposure-history diversity represented was limited.

The CDR1 and CDR2 encoded by the germline V gene are SGHRS and YFSETQ. A distance of 9 bases separates the germline ends of V and J, which lose 5 bases and 0 bases respectively. The CDR3, cysteine through phenylalanine, is 15 amino acids long. Of all the DNA, just the CDR3 is kept, 45 bases in frame from base 1. About this clone: Its antigen target is currently unknown. Nothing much larger sits one base from this clone, and base qualities are not available.

The donors were healthy, HIV-negative adults with no recently reported acute infections or vaccinations. Every donor was a Caucasian adult living in Nashville, Tennessee, USA. For unsorted samples, approximately 89 million PBMCs were counted, and genomic DNA was extracted using the QIAamp DNA Blood Mini kit. Blood was obtained by leukapheresis, after which PBMCs were separated by Ficoll-Histopaque density gradient centrifugation and cryopreserved in liquid nitrogen vapor phase. Using the deep immunoSEQ assay, TCR CDR3 regions were amplified from genomic DNA by multiplex PCR. Extracted genomic DNA from each cell subset was spread evenly across all wells of several immunoSEQ 96-well plates, with each plate serving as a replicate. Each replicate PCR for unsorted PBMC received 250 to 300 ng genomic DNA, equal to around 30,000 T cell genomes. Genomic DNA from unsorted PBMC was sequenced over ten immunoSEQ deep assay plates. Purified libraries were measured with a Qubit 3.0 fluorometer, size-checked on a Bioanalyzer 2100, and measured again with the KAPA Library Quantification kit. Each immunoSEQ 96-well plate was sequenced on its own single-read 150-cycle Illumina NextSeq 550 flow cell. The study's processing was this. Because only junctional sequences without quality scores were contained in the immunoSEQ output, filtering matching that applied to full-length reads could not be performed. To assign V/J genes and CDR3, sequences were annotated using PyIR, a Python wrapper for IgBLAST v1.9, with IMGT germline references. Reads were filtered out if the reads had weak V/J assignments (E-value above 1e-6), no CDR3, stop codons, out-of-frame junctions, or ambiguous translated residues. V3J clonotypes were defined as sequences sharing an identical inferred V gene, J gene, and CDR3 amino acid sequence. The percentage overlap between two repertoires was calculated by dividing the number of shared unique clonotypes by the size of the smaller repertoire. Repertoire richness was assessed with RTK rarefaction, the Chao1 estimator, and Recon v2.1 estimates of unobserved clonotypes. The clones in this table, taken by TCRdb from immuneACCESS, are in-frame only. Not every clone is retained; where verified, under half of the shortfall comes from an unresolved V gene, and the cause of the rest is unknown. V and J calls plus clone size are reproduced from that table; the DNA served to infer D and trimming. This sample comprises 450,000 to 500,000 clones, roughly 80% of them detected only once. The ten biggest clones cover 9.5% to 15% of the sample.

The sequencing input was PBMCs. The sequence links TRBV5-1 to TRBJ2-6, and TRBD2 may be the D gene, going by 6 matching bases. The receptor was derived from a woman between 35 and 50 years old in good health. Some clones in this sample may be carry-over from other donors' samples. The DNA sequence is TGCGCCAGCAGGTACGGGAGCTCTGGGGCCAACGTCCTGACTTTC. Its product reads: CASRYGSSGANVLTF.